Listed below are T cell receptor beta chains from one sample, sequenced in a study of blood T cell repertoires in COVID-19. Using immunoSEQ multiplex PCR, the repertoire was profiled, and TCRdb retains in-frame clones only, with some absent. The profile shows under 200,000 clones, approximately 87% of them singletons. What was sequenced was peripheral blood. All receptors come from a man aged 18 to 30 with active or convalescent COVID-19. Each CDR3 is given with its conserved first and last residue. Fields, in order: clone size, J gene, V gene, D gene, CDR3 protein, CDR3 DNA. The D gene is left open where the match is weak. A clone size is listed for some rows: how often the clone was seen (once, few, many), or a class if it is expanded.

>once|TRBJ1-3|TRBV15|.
CATSRARDNSGNTIYF
TGTGCCACCAGCAGAGCCCGGGACAACTCTGGAAACACCATATATTTT
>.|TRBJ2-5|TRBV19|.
CASMDRIQETQYF
TGTGCCAGTATGGACAGAATCCAAGAGACCCAGTACTTC
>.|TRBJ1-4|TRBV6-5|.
CASSYSGGTNEKLFF
TGTGCCAGCAGTTACTCGGGGGGGACGAATGAAAAACTGTTTTTT
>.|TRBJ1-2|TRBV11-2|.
CASSLNRVYYTF
TGTGCCAGCAGCTTAAACAGGGTCTACTACACCTTC
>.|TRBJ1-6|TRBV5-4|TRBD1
CASSLVGTGRDSPLHF
TGTGCCAGCAGCTTGGTTGGGACAGGGAGAGACTCACCCCTCCACTTT
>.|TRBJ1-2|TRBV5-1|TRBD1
CASRPTGGAGNGGYTF
TGCGCCAGCAGGCCGACAGGGGGCGCTGGAAATGGCGGCTACACCTTC
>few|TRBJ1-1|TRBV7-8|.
CASSYTGYGTEAFF
TGTGCCAGCAGCTACACAGGGTATGGGACTGAAGCTTTCTTT
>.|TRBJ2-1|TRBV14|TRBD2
CASSLRGLAGSSSYNEQFF
TGTGCCAGCAGCCTCCGAGGACTAGCGGGATCCAGCTCCTACAATGAGCAGTTCTTC
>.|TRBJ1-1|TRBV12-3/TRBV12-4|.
CASSFGLNTEAFF
TGTGCCAGCAGTTTCGGGTTGAACACTGAAGCTTTCTTT
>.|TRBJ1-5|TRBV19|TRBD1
CASNSDRGYQPQHF
TGTGCCAGTAACTCAGACAGGGGTTATCAGCCCCAGCATTTT
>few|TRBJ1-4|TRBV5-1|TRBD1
CASSLMGQNEKLFF
TGCGCCAGCAGCTTGATGGGACAGAATGAAAAACTGTTTTTT
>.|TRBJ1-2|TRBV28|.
CASSFGRAPDGYTF
TGTGCCAGCAGTTTCGGCAGGGCCCCAGATGGCTACACCTTC
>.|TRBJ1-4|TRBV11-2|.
CASSPREVINEKLFF
TGTGCCAGCAGCCCTAGGGAGGTAATTAATGAAAAACTGTTTTTT
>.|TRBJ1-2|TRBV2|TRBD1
CASSKTGQTLNYGYTF
TGTGCCAGCAGCAAAACGGGACAGACATTAAACTATGGCTACACCTTC
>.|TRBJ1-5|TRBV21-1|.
CATILEKGRDSNQPQHF
TGTGCCACCATACTGGAAAAGGGGCGGGATAGCAATCAGCCCCAGCATTTT
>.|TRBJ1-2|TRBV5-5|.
CASSLGPGDYGYTF
TGTGCCAGCAGCTTGGGACCGGGGGACTATGGCTACACCTTC
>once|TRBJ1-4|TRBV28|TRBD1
CASRGGGATNEKLFF
TGTGCCAGCAGAGGAGGGGGCGCAACTAATGAAAAACTGTTTTTT
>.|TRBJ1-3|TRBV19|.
CASSDSTASGNTIYF
TGTGCCAGTTCAGATTCTACAGCCTCTGGAAACACCATATATTTT
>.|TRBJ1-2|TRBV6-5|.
CASLGAAAGYTF
TGTGCCAGCCTTGGGGCGGCGGCTGGCTACACCTTC
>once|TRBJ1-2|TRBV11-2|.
CASSPSGGGYTF
TGTGCCAGCAGTCCCTCGGGCGGGGGCTACACCTTC
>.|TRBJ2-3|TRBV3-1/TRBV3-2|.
CASSHLLVNTDTQYF
TGTGCCAGCAGCCATTTGTTAGTTAATACAGATACGCAGTATTTT
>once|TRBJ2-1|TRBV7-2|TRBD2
CASSLAGGSLFFEQFF
TGTGCCAGCAGCTTAGCGGGCGGGAGTCTCTTTTTCGAGCAGTTCTTC
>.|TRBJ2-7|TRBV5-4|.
CASSLGGSGYEQYF
TGTGCCAGCAGCTTGGGCGGGTCGGGGTACGAGCAGTACTTC
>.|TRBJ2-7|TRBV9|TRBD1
CASSFRDRAYEQYF
TGTGCCAGCAGCTTCCGGGACAGGGCTTACGAGCAGTACTTC
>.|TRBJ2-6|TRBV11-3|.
CASSLSAGLDFSGANVLTF
TGTGCCAGCAGCTTAAGTGCAGGGTTAGACTTCTCTGGGGCCAACGTCCTGACTTTC
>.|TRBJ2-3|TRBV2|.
CASSFVRDTQYF
TGTGCCAGCAGTTTCGTCAGAGATACGCAGTATTTT
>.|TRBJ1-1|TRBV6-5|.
CASTDRTENTEAFF
TGTGCCAGCACCGACCGGACAGAGAACACTGAAGCTTTCTTT
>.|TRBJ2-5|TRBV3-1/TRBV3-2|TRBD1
CASSQDASGGKETQYF
TGTGCCAGCAGCCAAGATGCTTCAGGGGGAAAAGAGACCCAGTACTTC
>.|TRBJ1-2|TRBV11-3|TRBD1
CASSLRQGHGYTF
TGTGCCAGCAGCTTAAGACAGGGCCATGGCTACACCTTC
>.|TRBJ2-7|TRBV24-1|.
CATSDWRVAEQYF
TGTGCCACCAGTGATTGGAGGGTTGCCGAGCAGTACTTC
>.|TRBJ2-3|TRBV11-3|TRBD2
CASSPPGGRALGNTDTQYF
TGTGCCAGCAGTCCCCCTGGCGGGAGGGCCCTCGGGAACACAGATACGCAGTATTTT